This passage covers 9 T cell receptor beta chains from one sample sequenced in a study of T-cell reconstitution after alpha-beta-depleted transplantation in children. Unique molecular identifiers were used to barcode this TCRbeta library. One entry per CDR3 protein results from TCRdb running MiXCR on the PCR reads. The repertoire includes around 600,000 distinct CDR3 sequences, around 17% of them detected once, and 1.1% sits in the top ten. The input for sequencing was PBMCs from the stem cell graft donor, taken from the stem cell graft. Receptors originate from a human donor who donated a stem cell graft to a child with acute myeloid leukemia.

The chain combines TRBV7-2 with TRBJ2-2, with 9 bases fitting TRBD2. The CDR3 is 17 amino acids. V shed 1 base, J shed 8 bases, and the junction held 11 bases outside the gene matches. Germline lookup yields CDR1 SGHTA and CDR2 FQGNSA. CDR3: CASSLVSLAGIRGELFF. CDR3 in DNA: TGTGCCAGCAGCTTAGTGTCGCTAGCGGGGATTAGAGGGGAGCTGTTTTTT. Full variable domain (missing parts from reference TRBV7-2 and TRBJ2-2): GAGVSQSPSNKVTEKGKDVELRCDPISGHTALYWYRQSLGQGLEFLIYFQGNSAPDKSGLPSDRFSAERTGGSVSTLTIQRTQQEDSAVYLCASSLVSLAGIRGELFFGEGSRLTVL.

This clonotype was recorded at least ten times. The chain is built from TRBV19 and TRBJ1-2; 9 nucleotides agree with TRBD1. J lost 7 bases, V lost 3 bases, and 12 bases had no gene match. The CDR3 is made up of 16 amino acids. The germline V gene has CDR1 LNHDA and CDR2 SQIVND (reference sequence). CDR3 in DNA: TGTGCCAGTAGTATCCGCCCGGGACAGGGCCCTGGTGGCTACACCTTC. Protein sequence: CASSIRPGQGPGGYTF.

This rearrangement joins TRBV4-3 to TRBJ2-3, with a weak D call TRBD2 (6 bases). From germline, CDR1 is LGHNA and CDR2 YSLEER. V gave up 4 bases and J gave up 1 base, with 12 bases separating them. The CDR3 runs 15 residues. DNA for the CDR3: TGCGCCAGCAGCCCCCGCGGGGATGGCACAGATACGCAGTATTTT. It is translated as CASSPRGDGTDTQYF.

This clonotype showed up many times. The chain has TRBV20-1 and TRBJ2-7; maybe TRBD1 (6 bases). This CDR3 contains 15 residues. The V and J ends lost 5 bases and 0 bases respectively, with 17 bases between them. Looked up from germline, CDR1 is DFQATT and CDR2 is SNEGSKA (reference sequence). Written as DNA, the CDR3 is TGCAGTGCTCCCCTGGACAGCCTCAGCTCCTACGAGCAGTACTTC. Protein: CSAPLDSLSSYEQYF.

For this clonotype: Being one base from a much bigger clone, this may be a read error. This chain joins TRBV20-1 and TRBJ2-7; D is tentatively TRBD1 or TRBD2 (5 bases each). The germline V gene encodes CDR1 DFQATT and CDR2 SNEGSKA (reference sequence). The CDR3 extends over 13 amino acids. CDR3 DNA sequence: TGCGGTGCTAGAGGGGCGGGCCTCTACGAGCAGTACTTC. It encodes CGARGAGLYEQYF.

The CDR3 DNA reads TGTGCCACCAGCAGAGAGGGCCACGGACTCTACAATGAGCAGTTCTTC. This translates into CATSREGHGLYNEQFF. The chain links TRBV15 to TRBJ2-1; possible D gene TRBD2, 5 bases. In germline, CDR1 is LNHNV, CDR2 YYDKDF (reference sequence). V dropped 0 bases and J dropped 3 bases, with 12 bases sitting between them. The CDR3 totals 16 residues.

Many counts were recorded for this clonotype. The V and J genes are TRBV20-1 and TRBJ1-6, with D possibly TRBD1 on 5 matching bases. CDR1 is DFQATT, CDR2 SNEGSKA, per germline (reference sequence). The CDR3 totals 14 residues. Trimming stripped 0 bases from V and 7 bases from J, with 10 bases between. This CDR3 is CSAREGWGNSPLHF. CDR3 DNA: TGCAGTGCTAGAGAAGGTTGGGGGAATTCACCCCTCCACTTT.

The chain employs TRBV5-1 and TRBJ1-1, with D maybe TRBD1 (6 bases). This CDR3 has 15 residues. The germline V and J ends were trimmed by 4 bases and 8 bases, with 21 bases remaining between them. The germline V gene encodes CDR1 SGHRS and CDR2 YFSETQ. CDR3 nucleotides: TGCGCCAGCAGCCCCCTCACAGGGTCGGGTGACGAAGCTTTCTTT. Its translation is CASSPLTGSGDEAFF.

This rearrangement joins TRBV5-1 to TRBJ2-5; tentatively, D is TRBD1 (5 bases). Germline loops: CDR1 SGHRS, CDR2 YFSETQ. The CDR3 extends over 14 amino acids. With 5 bases removed from V and 1 base from J, the gap between germline ends came to 12 bases. The CDR3 loop is CASSFQTAQETQYF. CDR3 DNA sequence: TGCGCCAGCAGTTTTCAGACAGCCCAAGAGACCCAGTACTTC.